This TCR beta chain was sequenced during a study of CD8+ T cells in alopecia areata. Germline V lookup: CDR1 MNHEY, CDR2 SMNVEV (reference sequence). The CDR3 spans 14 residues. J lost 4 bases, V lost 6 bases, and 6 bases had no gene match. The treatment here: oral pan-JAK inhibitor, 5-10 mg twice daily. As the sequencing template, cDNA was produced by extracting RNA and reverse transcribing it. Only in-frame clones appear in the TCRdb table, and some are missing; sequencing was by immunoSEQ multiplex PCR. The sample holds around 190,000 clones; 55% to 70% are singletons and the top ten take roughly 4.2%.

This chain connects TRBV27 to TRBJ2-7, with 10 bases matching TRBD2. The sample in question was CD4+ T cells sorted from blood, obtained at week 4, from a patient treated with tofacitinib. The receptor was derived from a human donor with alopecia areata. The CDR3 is CASRLAGGPYEQYF. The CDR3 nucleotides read TGTGCCAGCAGATTAGCGGGGGGCCCATACGAGCAGTACTTC.